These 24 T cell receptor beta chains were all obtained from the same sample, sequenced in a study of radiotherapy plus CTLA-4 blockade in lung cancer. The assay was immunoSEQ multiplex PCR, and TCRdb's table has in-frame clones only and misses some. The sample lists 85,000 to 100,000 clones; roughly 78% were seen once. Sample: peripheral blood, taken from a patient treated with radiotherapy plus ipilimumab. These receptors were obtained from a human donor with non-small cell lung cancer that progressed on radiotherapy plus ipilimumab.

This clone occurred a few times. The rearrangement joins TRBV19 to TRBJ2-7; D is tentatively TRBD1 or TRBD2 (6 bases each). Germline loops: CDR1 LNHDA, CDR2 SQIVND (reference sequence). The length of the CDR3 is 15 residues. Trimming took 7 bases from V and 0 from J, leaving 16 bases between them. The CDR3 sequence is CASTGGTRTSYEQYF. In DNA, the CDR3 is TGTGCCAGTACTGGGGGGACACGGACCTCCTACGAGCAGTACTTC.

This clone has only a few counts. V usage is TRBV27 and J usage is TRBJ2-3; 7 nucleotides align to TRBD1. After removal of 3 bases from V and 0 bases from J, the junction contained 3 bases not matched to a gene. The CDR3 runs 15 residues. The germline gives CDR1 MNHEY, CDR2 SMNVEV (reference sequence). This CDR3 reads CASSLGQISTDTQYF. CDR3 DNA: TGTGCCAGCAGTTTGGGACAGATTAGCACAGATACGCAGTATTTT.

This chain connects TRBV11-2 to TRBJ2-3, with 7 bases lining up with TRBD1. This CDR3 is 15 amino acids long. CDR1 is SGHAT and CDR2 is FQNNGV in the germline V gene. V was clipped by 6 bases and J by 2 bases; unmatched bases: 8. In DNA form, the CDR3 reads TGTGCCAGCAGTTTACAGGGGTTCTCCACAGATACGCAGTATTTT. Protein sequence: CASSLQGFSTDTQYF.

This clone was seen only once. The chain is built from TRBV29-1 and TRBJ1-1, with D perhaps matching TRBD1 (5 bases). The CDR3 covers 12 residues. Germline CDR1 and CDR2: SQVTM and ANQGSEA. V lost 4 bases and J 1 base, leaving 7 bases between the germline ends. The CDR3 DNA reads TGCAGCGTTGGCCAGGGGAACACTGAAGCTTTCTTT. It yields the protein CSVGQGNTEAFF.

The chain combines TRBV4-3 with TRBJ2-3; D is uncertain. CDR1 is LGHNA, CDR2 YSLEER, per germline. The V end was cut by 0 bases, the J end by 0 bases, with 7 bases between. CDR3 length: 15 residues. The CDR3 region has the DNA TGCGCCAGCAGCCAAGATTGGGCTAGCACAGATACGCAGTATTTT. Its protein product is CASSQDWASTDTQYF.

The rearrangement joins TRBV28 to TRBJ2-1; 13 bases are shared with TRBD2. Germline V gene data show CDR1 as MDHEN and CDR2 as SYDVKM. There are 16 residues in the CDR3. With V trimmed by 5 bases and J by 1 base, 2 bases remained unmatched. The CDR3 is CASSRLAGGSYNEQFF. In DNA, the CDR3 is TGTGCCAGCAGTCGACTAGCGGGGGGATCCTACAATGAGCAGTTCTTC.

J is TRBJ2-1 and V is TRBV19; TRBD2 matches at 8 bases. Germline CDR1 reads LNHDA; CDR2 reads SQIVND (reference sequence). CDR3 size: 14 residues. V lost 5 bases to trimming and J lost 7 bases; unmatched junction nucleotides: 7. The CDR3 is CASSPGTSMNEQFF. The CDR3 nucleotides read TGTGCCAGTAGTCCCGGGACTAGTATGAATGAGCAGTTCTTC.

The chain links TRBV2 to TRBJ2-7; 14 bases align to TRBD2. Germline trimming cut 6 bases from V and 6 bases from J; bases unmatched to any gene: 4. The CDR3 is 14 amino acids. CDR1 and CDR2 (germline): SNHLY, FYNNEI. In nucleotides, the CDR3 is TGTGCCAGCAGGACTAGCGGGGGGGCCGGCGAGCAGTACTTC. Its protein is CASRTSGGAGEQYF.

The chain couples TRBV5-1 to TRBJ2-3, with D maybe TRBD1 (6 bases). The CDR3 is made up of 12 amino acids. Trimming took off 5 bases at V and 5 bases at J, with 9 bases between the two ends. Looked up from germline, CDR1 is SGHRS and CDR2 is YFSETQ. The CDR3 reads CASRLQGDTQYF. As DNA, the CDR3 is TGCGCCAGCAGGTTACAGGGAGATACGCAGTATTTT.

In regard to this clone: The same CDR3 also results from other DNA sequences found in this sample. CDR3: CASSVGGESYNEQFF. The CDR3, as DNA: TGTGCCAGCAGCGTGGGTGGGGAAAGCTACAATGAGCAGTTCTTC. The chain employs TRBV9 and TRBJ2-1, with D unclear. Germline V lookup: CDR1 SGDLS, CDR2 YYNGEE. The CDR3 runs 15 residues. Trimming removed 2 bases at V and 3 bases at J, with 12 bases between.

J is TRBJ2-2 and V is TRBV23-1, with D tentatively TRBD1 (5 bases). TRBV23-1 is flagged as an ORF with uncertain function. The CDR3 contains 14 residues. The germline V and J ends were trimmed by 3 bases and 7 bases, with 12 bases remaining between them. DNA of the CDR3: TGCGCCAGCAGTCACCCAAGACAGAGCGGGGAGCTGTTTTTT. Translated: CASSHPRQSGELFF.

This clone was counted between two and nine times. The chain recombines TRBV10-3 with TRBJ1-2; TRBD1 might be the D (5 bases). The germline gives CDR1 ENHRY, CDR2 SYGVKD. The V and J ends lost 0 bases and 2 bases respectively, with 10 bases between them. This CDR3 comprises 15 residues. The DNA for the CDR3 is TGTGCCATCAGTGAGTCGGGGCAGGGAAACTATGGCTACACCTTC. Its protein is CAISESGQGNYGYTF.

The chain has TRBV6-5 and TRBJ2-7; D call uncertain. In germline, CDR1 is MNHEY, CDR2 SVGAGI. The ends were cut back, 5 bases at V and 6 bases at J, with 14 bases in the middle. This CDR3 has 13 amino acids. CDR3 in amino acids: CASSENRVLEQYF. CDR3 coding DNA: TGTGCCAGCAGTGAAAACCGGGTCCTCGAGCAGTACTTC.

This chain's CDR3 is CASSLGTASYEQYF. CDR3 nucleotides: TGTGCCAGCTCCCTGGGGACAGCATCCTACGAGCAGTACTTC. The rearrangement joins TRBV18 to TRBJ2-7, with 7 bases fitting TRBD1. The J segment lost 1 base and the V segment lost 6 bases, leaving 6 bases of the junction unmatched. There are 14 residues in the CDR3. Germline-derived CDR1 and CDR2 are KGHSH and LQKENI.

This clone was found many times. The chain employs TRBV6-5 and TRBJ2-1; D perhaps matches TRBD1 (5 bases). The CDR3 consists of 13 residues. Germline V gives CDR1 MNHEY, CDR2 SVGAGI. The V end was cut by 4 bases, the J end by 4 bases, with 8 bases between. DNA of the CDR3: TGTGCCAGCAGTTCGGACACGTACAATGAGCAGTTCTTC. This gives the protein CASSSDTYNEQFF.

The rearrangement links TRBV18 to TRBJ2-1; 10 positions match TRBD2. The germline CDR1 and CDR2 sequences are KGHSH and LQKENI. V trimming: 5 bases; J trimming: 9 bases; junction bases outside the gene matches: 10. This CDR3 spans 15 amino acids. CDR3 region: CASSSTSGIIGEQFF. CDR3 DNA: TGTGCCAGCTCAAGCACTAGCGGGATTATTGGTGAGCAGTTCTTC.

The CDR3 sequence: CASSRDPQETQYF. CDR3 DNA: TGTGCCAGCAGCCGGGACCCTCAAGAGACCCAGTACTTC. The V call is TRBV7-2, the J call TRBJ2-5, with D perhaps TRBD1 or TRBD2 (5 bases each). Germline loops: CDR1 SGHTA, CDR2 FQGNSA. Deletions cut 5 bases from V and 2 bases from J, with 9 bases between. There are 13 residues in the CDR3.

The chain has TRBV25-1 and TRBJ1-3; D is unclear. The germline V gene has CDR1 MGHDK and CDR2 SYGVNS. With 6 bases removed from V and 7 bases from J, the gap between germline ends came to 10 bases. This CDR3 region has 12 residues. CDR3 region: CASRGSWNTIYF. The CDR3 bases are TGTGCCAGCAGGGGGTCTTGGAACACCATATATTTT.

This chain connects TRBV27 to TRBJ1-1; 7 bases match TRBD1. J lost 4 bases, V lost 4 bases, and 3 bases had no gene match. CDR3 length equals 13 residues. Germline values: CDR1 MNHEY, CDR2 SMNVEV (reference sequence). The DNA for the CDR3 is TGTGCCAGCAGTTCGACAGGGTTCACTGAAGCTTTCTTT. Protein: CASSSTGFTEAFF.

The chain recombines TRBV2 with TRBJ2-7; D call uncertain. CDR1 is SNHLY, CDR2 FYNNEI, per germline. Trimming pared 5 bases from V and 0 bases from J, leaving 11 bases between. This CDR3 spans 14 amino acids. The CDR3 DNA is TGTGCCAGCAGTTCGACGATGAGCTCCTACGAGCAGTACTTC. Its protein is CASSSTMSSYEQYF.

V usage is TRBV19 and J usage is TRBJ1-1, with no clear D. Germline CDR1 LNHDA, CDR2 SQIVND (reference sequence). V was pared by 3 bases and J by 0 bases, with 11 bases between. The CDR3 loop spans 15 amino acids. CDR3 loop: CASSIIAAVNTEAFF. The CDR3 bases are TGTGCCAGTAGTATCATCGCGGCAGTGAACACTGAAGCTTTCTTT.

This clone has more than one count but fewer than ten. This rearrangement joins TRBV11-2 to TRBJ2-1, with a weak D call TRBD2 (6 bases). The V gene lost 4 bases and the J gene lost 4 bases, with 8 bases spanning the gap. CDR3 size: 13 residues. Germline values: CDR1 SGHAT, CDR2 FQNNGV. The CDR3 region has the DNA TGTGCCAGCAGCTCCGGGACTTACAATGAGCAGTTCTTC. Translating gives CASSSGTYNEQFF.

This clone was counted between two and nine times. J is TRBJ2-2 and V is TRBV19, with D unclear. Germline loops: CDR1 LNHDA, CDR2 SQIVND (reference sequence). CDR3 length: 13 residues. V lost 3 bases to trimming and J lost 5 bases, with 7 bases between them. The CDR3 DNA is TGTGCCAGTAGTATGACCGGAACCGGGGAGCTGTTTTTT. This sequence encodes CASSMTGTGELFF.

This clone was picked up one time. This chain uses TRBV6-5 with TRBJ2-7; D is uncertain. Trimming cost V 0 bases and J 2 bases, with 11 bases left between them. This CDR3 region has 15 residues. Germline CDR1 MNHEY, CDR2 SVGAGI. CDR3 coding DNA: TGTGCCAGCAGTTACTCGGGCTTAGTGGCCTACGAGCAGTACTTC. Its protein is CASSYSGLVAYEQYF.